This TCR beta chain was obtained from a study of CD8 T cells in Susac syndrome. Study conclusions and caveats: It was acknowledged in the study that its TCR sequencing and HLA analysis involved a relatively small number of individuals.

The CDR3 is 19 residues long. Per germline, CDR1 MNHEY and CDR2 SVGAGI. With 4 bases removed from V and 7 bases from J, the gap between germline ends came to 31 bases. About this clonotype: Its specificity is unknown.

Reverse transcription of about 0.5 to 1 ug RNA used random hexamers. Amplification of TCR beta CDR3 across 54 Vbeta and 13 Jbeta was performed with immunoSEQ multiplex PCR. In TCRdb, the immunoSEQ multiplex PCR reads were re-called with MiXCR into one record per CDR3 protein. The profile shows 100,000 to 150,000 distinct CDR3 sequences, 75% to 90% of them singletons. The authors carried out high-throughput sequencing of TCR beta. They applied it to CD8+ and CD4+ T cells obtained from blood. Isolation of CD8+ and CD4+ T cells was performed negatively, whereas enrichment of TEMRA cells was done by FACS.

The V call is TRBV6-5, the J call TRBJ1-2, with TRBD1 as a possible D gene (6 bases). The sequence was obtained from a human donor with multiple sclerosis. Material: CD8+ T cells from PBMCs. The CDR3 sequence: CASSSWNVPPYREGGGYTF. The DNA of the CDR3 is TGTGCCAGCAGTTCCTGGAACGTACCTCCTTACAGGGAGGGAGGTGGCTACACCTTC.